This entry lists 3 T cell receptor beta chains sequenced from one sample in a study of T-cell reconstitution after alpha-beta-depleted transplantation in children. A TCRbeta library incorporating unique molecular identifiers was prepared. Each CDR3 protein is one row after TCRdb ran MiXCR on the PCR reads. The sample yields 700,000 to 850,000 distinct CDR3 sequences, roughly 15% seen once. Sequenced material: PBMCs, mostly from graft donor cells, taken 360 days after TCRalphabeta/CD19-depleted stem cell transplant. The receptors derive from a male patient under 18 who had a stem cell transplant for acute lymphoblastic leukemia, so the T cells may come from the graft donor.

This clonotype showed up just a few times. This chain joins TRBV5-1 and TRBJ2-2; D call uncertain. V was shortened by 1 base and J by 6 bases, with 4 bases between the two germline ends. The CDR3 extends over 12 amino acids. The germline gives CDR1 SGHRS, CDR2 YFSETQ. CDR3 nucleotide sequence: TGCGCCAGCAGCTTGAAATCCGGGGAGCTGTTTTTT. Its translation: CASSLKSGELFF. The full variable domain, in which reference TRBV5-1 and TRBJ2-2 provide the parts outside the CDR3, is KAGVTQTPRYLIKTRGQQVTLSCSPISGHRSVSWYQQTPGQGLQFLFEYFSETQRNKGNFPGRFSGRQFSNSRSEMNVSTLELGDSALYLCASSLKSGELFFGEGSRLTVL.

The rearrangement uses TRBV3-1 and TRBJ2-3; 7 positions match TRBD2. There are 14 residues in the CDR3. V shed 3 bases and J 6 bases; nucleotides not matched to a gene: 6. Germline values: CDR1 LGHDT, CDR2 YNNKEL (reference sequence). The CDR3 DNA sequence: TGTGCCAGCAGCCACCCACTAGCGCGGGATACGCAGTATTTT. Translating it yields CASSHPLARDTQYF.

This clonotype has a handful of counts. The gene calls are TRBV7-7 and TRBJ1-2, with TRBD1 as a possible D gene (5 bases). Germline lookup yields CDR1 SSHAT and CDR2 FNYEAQ (reference sequence). This CDR3 comprises 14 residues. V was clipped by 5 bases and J by 4 bases, with 14 bases between them. The DNA of the CDR3 is TGTGCCAGCAGCGCCGTCGACAGAGTCTATGGCTACACCTTC. Amino acid sequence: CASSAVDRVYGYTF.